This T cell receptor (beta chain) was sequenced in a study of blood T cells in healthy people across ages. Study in general: The template switching approach captured approximately one barcoded beta molecule for every two T cells.

J gave up 6 bases and V 3 bases, and 8 bases lay outside the gene matches. Per germline, CDR1 SGDLS and CDR2 YYNGEE. CDR3 length: 15 residues. It was with a sample-barcoded 5' primer and a J-beta primer mix that a second PCR of about 6 to 12 cycles was run. Using its own MiXCR run on the 5' RACE reads, TCRdb lists one record per CDR3 protein. The data hold 1 million or so distinct CDR3 sequences, with under 45% observed a single time. This clonotype was counted a few times. The specimen sequenced was blood. The chain couples TRBV9 to TRBJ1-2; 10 nucleotides agree with TRBD1. The TCR sequence derives from a woman aged 55 to 70 in good health. The DNA for the CDR3 is TGTGCCAGCAGCGCCACGGGACAGGGGAGGGATGGCTACACCTTC. Its translation is CASSATGQGRDGYTF.